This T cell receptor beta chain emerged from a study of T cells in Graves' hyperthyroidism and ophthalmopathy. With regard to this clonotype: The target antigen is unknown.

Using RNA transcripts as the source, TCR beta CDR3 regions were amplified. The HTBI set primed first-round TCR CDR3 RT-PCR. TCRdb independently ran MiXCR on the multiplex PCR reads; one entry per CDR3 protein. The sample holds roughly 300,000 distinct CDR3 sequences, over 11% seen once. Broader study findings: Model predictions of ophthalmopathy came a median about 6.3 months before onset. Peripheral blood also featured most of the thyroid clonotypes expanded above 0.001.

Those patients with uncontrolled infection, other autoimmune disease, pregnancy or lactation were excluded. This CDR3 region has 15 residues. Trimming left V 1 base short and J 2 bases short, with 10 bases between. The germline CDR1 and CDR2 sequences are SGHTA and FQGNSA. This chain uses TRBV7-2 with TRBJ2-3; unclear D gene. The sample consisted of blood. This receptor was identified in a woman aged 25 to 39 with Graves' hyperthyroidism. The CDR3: CASSLDGQHTDTQYF. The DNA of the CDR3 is TGTGCCAGCAGCTTAGACGGTCAACACACAGATACGCAGTATTTT.